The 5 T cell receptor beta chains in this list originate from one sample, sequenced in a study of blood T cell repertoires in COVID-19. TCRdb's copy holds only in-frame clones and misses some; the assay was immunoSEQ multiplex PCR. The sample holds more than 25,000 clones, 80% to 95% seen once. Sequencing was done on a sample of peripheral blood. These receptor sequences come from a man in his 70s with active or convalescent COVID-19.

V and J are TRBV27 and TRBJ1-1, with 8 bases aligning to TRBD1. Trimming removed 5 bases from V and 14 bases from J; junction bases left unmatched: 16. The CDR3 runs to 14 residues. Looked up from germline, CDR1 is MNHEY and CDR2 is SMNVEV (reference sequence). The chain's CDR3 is CASSLRDRSRERFF. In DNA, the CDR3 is TGTGCCAGCAGTCTACGGGACAGGTCGAGGGAACGCTTCTTT.

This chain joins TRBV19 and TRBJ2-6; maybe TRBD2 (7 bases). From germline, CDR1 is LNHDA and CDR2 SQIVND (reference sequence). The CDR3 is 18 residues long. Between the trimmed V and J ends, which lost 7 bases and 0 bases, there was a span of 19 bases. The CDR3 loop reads CASKKGGTSTSGANVLTF. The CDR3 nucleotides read TGTGCCAGTAAAAAGGGGGGGACCTCTACCTCTGGGGCCAACGTCCTGACTTTC.

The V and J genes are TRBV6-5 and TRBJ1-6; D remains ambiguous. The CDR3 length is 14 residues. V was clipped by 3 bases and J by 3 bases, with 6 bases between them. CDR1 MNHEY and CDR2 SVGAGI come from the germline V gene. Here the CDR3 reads CASSYGGYNSPLHF. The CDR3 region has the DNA TGTGCCAGCAGTTATGGCGGCTATAATTCACCCCTCCACTTT.

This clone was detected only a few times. The CDR3 spells CASSGGTGDSPLHF. The CDR3 DNA reads as TGCGCCAGCAGCGGTGGGACAGGGGATTCACCCCTCCACTTT. The chain carries TRBV5-1 and TRBJ1-6, with 10 nucleotides matching TRBD1. Per the germline V gene, CDR1 is SGHRS and CDR2 is YFSETQ. The CDR3 has 14 residues. V lost 4 bases and J lost 8; bases outside the gene matches: 3.

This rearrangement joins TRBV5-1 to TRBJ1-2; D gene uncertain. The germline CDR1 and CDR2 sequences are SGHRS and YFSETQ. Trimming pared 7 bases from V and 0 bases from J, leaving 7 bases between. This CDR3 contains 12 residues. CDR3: CASGVANYGYTF. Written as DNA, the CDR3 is TGCGCCAGCGGTGTAGCTAACTATGGCTACACCTTC.